This T cell receptor (beta chain) came from a study of blood T cell repertoires in COVID-19. For the study at large: The United States, Italy and Spain supplied acute and convalescent COVID-19 samples. Sources were T cells, B-cell-depleted T cells, or PBMCs; the material itself was cDNA or gDNA.

Methods used by the authors: The authors estimated nucleated cell counts from reference gene primer amplification. Profiled with immunoSEQ multiplex PCR; TCRdb holds only in-frame clones, not every one. The V and J calls and clone size come from that table; D and trimming were worked out from the DNA. The data hold 350,000 to 450,000 clones, with 85% to 90% observed a single time. This CDR3 is built from 13 residues. The germline gives CDR1 GTSNPN, CDR2 SVGIG (reference sequence). Sequencing was done on a sample of peripheral blood. The genes are TRBV30 and TRBJ2-2; 8 bases are shared with TRBD1. This receptor was identified in a human donor in a cohort sampled during active COVID-19. This chain's CDR3 is CAWDRQNTGELFF. The CDR3 DNA reads TGTGCGTGGGACAGGCAGAACACCGGGGAGCTGTTTTTT.